This entry features one T cell receptor beta chain sequence. This CDR3 is built from 14 residues. Germline values: CDR1 MNHEY, CDR2 SMNVEV (reference sequence). Trimming took 5 bases from V and 6 from J, leaving 14 bases between them. This entry belongs to a study of blood T cell repertoires in COVID-19. Sequenced by immunoSEQ multiplex PCR; TCRdb stores in-frame clones only, minus some. Seen here are 330,000 or so clones, about 90% observed once, and the top ten hold under 3%. This receptor was taken from a woman aged 30 to 39 who had recovered from COVID-19. Sequenced material: PBMCs or T cells enriched from blood (not recorded which). The V call is TRBV27, the J call TRBJ2-1; a possible D gene is TRBD2 (6 bases). The CDR3, as DNA: TGTGCCAGCAGTGCCCGGGAGTCAGCCAATGAGCAGTTCTTC. This translates into CASSARESANEQFF.